Listed below are T cell receptor beta chains from one sample, sequenced in a study of human CD8 memory T cell subsets. TCRdb reprocessed the 5' RACE reads and stores each CDR3 protein as one record, lacking DNA. This table lists more than 10,000 distinct CDR3 sequences. The sequencing input was CD8+ stem-like memory T cells (TSCM and TCM) sorted from PBMCs. The receptors were sampled from a human donor in good health. CDR3s include the opening cysteine and the closing phenylalanine or tryptophan. Only some rows state a clone size, as once, few, many or a class for expanded clones.

TRBV9	-	TRBJ2-3	CASSATLGGDTQYF
TRBV28	-	TRBJ2-7	CASSLVAGVGLSSYEQYF
TRBV9	-	TRBJ2-3	CASSVASASDTQYF
TRBV28	medium-sized	TRBJ1-2	CASSFGGYGYTF
TRBV2	-	TRBJ2-3	CASSEGQKRTDTQYF
TRBV7-9	-	TRBJ1-1	CASSRNTEAFF
TRBV6-1	-	TRBJ2-3	CASSETEGQSTDTQYF
TRBV4-2	-	TRBJ2-2	CASSQDIWTGTGELFF
TRBV20-1	-	TRBJ2-7	CSARGQADYEQYF
TRBV28	-	TRBJ2-7	CASSLILELSYEQYF
TRBV27	-	TRBJ1-1	CASTRGNTEAFF
TRBV29-1	-	TRBJ2-3	CSVGGFRGLSTDTQYF
TRBV5-1	-	TRBJ2-7	CASSLDGRDRFF
TRBV20-1	-	TRBJ2-7	CSASSQAAYEQYF
TRBV5-1	-	TRBJ2-3	CASRFEAATDTQYF
TRBV3-1	-	TRBJ2-5	CASSPGLQYQETQYF
TRBV12-3/TRBV12-4	-	TRBJ2-1	CASSPSGSGVNEQFF
TRBV5-1	-	TRBJ2-7	CASSLSGTGSYEQYF
TRBV7-8	medium-sized	TRBJ1-2	CASSGQGAYDGYTF
TRBV5-4	-	TRBJ2-7	CASSLAGVGVHYEQYF
TRBV6-2/TRBV6-3	-	TRBJ2-7	CASSYKGSYEQYF
TRBV7-8	medium-sized	TRBJ2-7	CASRDRGAYEQYF
TRBV11-2	-	TRBJ2-7	CASSLAGTGSYEQYF
TRBV5-6	-	TRBJ1-2	CASSWSGVVYGYTF
TRBV4-2	-	TRBJ2-7	CASSQGFEQYF
TRBV5-6	-	TRBJ2-1	CASRYPRDGGFLLF
TRBV2	-	TRBJ2-4	CASSEGLLAGVTKNIQYF
TRBV19	-	TRBJ2-6	CASNSGANVLTF
TRBV24-1	-	TRBJ2-3	CATSDHAMTGPDTQYF
TRBV20-1	-	TRBJ2-5	CSARASSDPGRVTEETQYF